This T cell receptor (beta chain) was captured by sequencing in a study of T cell changes during pregnancy in multiple sclerosis. Libraries were prepared by immunoSEQ multiplex PCR; TCRdb keeps only in-frame clonotypes and omits some of them. The profile covers tens of thousands of clones, with 92% appearing a single time and 1.5% to 2% taken by the ten largest. After removal of 4 bases from V and 9 bases from J, the junction contained 6 bases not matched to a gene. The CDR3 spans 15 residues. CDR1 is SGHVS and CDR2 is FNYEAQ in the germline V gene. The material sequenced was peripheral blood, taken in the first trimester of pregnancy. The V and J genes are TRBV7-6 and TRBJ2-1; TRBD2 aligns across 13 bases. The sequence was collected from a female donor in good health, enrolled as a control in a pregnancy study. CDR3 sequence (DNA): TGTGCCAGCAGCTGGACTAGCGGGGGTCGTGGTGAGCAGTTCTTC. Translated: CASSWTSGGRGEQFF.